These 16 T cell receptor beta chains were all obtained from the same sample, sequenced in a study of CD8+CD57+ T cells in acquired aplastic anemia. In patients chosen for sequencing, flow cytometry had shown CD8+CD57+ cell expansion. TCR beta VDJ and CDR3 profiling used genomic DNA as template. TCRdb reprocessed the reads via MiXCR and lists one record per CDR3 protein. Here the sample spans under 200,000 distinct CDR3 sequences, about 48% being singletons. The specimen sequenced was sorted CD4+, CD8+, or CD8+CD57+ T cells (not recorded which) from PBMCs. The receptor set was obtained from a human donor with aplastic anemia.

J is TRBJ2-7 and V is TRBV6-1, with D maybe TRBD2 (5 bases). The CDR3 has 14 amino acids. V lost 6 bases and J lost 12, with 24 bases in between. Germline V CDR1 and CDR2: MNHNS, SASEGT. As DNA, the CDR3 is TGTGCCAGCAGCCCCGGACTGGGAGCCCCTAAGTTGTACTTC. Translation: CASSPGLGAPKLYF.

This clonotype was detected only a few times. The chain joins TRBV24-1 to TRBJ1-2; TRBD1 matches 10 bases. This CDR3 comprises 14 residues. V shed 5 bases, J shed 8 bases, and the junction held 7 bases outside the gene matches. Germline CDR1 is KGHDR and CDR2 is SFDVKD. As DNA, the CDR3 is TGTGCCACCAGTGTGGGACAGGGGTTGGGCGGCTACACCTTC. Translated: CATSVGQGLGGYTF.

On this clonotype itself: A read error may be the cause here, since a much bigger clone is one base away. The chain is built from TRBV9 and TRBJ2-1, with D hard to call. This CDR3 spans 15 amino acids. V dropped 4 bases and J dropped 4 bases, with 15 bases sitting between them. CDR1 SGDLS and CDR2 YYNGEE come from the germline V gene. The CDR3 DNA is TGTGCCAGCAGCTCTCTGGGCCCCTTTTACAATGAGCAGTTCTTC. The encoded protein is CASSSLGPFYNEQFF.

The chain uses TRBV15 and TRBJ2-7; 7 bases line up with TRBD1. The germline gives CDR1 LNHNV, CDR2 YYDKDF (reference sequence). CDR3 length: 14 residues. V lost 4 bases and J lost 4; bases outside the gene matches: 7. CDR3: CATSMRQGTYEQYF. The CDR3 nucleotides are TGTGCCACCAGCATGAGACAGGGTACGTACGAGCAGTACTTC.

The chain uses TRBV28 and TRBJ1-1; D is undetermined. Germline V gene sequence: CDR1 MDHEN, CDR2 SYDVKM. The CDR3 has 14 amino acids. V was trimmed by 2 bases and J by 3 bases, leaving 10 bases between them. CDR3 residues: CASSLITMDTEAFF. CDR3 sequence (DNA): TGTGCCAGCAGTTTAATAACAATGGACACTGAAGCTTTCTTT.

The V call is TRBV7-9, the J call TRBJ2-2; perhaps D is TRBD1 or TRBD2 (6 bases each). CDR1 and CDR2 from the germline V gene are SEHNR and FQNEAQ (reference sequence). CDR3 size: 14 residues. The ends were cut back, 4 bases at V and 4 bases at J, with 10 bases in the middle. CDR3 protein: CASSWGASTGELFF. CDR3 bases: TGTGCCAGCAGCTGGGGGGCAAGCACCGGGGAGCTGTTTTTT. The entire variable domain, with the rest obtained from reference TRBV7-9 and TRBJ2-2, is as follows: DTGVSQNPRHKITKRGQNVTFRCDPISEHNRLYWYRQTLGQGPEFLTYFQNEAQLEKSRLLSDRFSAERPKGSFSTLEIQRTEQGDSAMYLCASSWGASTGELFFGEGSRLTVL.

V is TRBV11-1 and J is TRBJ2-7; 13 bases match TRBD2. CDR3 length: 18 amino acids. J was trimmed by 0 bases and V by 0 bases; bases with no gene match: 5. CDR1 is SGHAT, CDR2 FQDESV, per germline (reference sequence). The CDR3: CASSLAGTSGALSYEQYF. The CDR3 DNA reads TGTGCCAGCAGCTTAGCAGGGACTAGCGGGGCCCTCTCCTACGAGCAGTACTTC.

This clonotype was recorded only once. V gene TRBV7-9 combines with J gene TRBJ2-7; 9 nucleotides line up with TRBD1. Germline V gives CDR1 SEHNR, CDR2 FQNEAQ (reference sequence). The CDR3 loop spans 14 amino acids. V trimming: 5 bases; J trimming: 4 bases; junction bases outside the gene matches: 6. The CDR3: CASSLGQGRYEQYF. CDR3 coding DNA: TGTGCCAGCAGCCTGGGACAGGGAAGGTACGAGCAGTACTTC. Looking up the rest from reference TRBV7-9 and TRBJ2-7 gives the full variable domain: DTGVSQNPRHKITKRGQNVTFRCDPISEHNRLYWYRQTLGQGPEFLTYFQNEAQLEKSRLLSDRFSAERPKGSFSTLEIQRTEQGDSAMYLCASSLGQGRYEQYFGPGTRLTVT.

The chain recombines TRBV7-6 with TRBJ2-7, with D perhaps matching TRBD1 (6 bases). With 3 bases removed from V and 7 bases from J, the gap between germline ends came to 16 bases. This CDR3 comprises 14 residues. CDR1 and CDR2 (germline): SGHVS, FNYEAQ. The CDR3 nucleotides are TGTGCCAGCAGCTTGGGACACAGGGTGGGAGAGCAGTACTTC. Its protein is CASSLGHRVGEQYF.

The chain joins TRBV11-2 to TRBJ1-1; D is perhaps TRBD1 (6 bases). CDR1 and CDR2 from the germline V gene are SGHAT and FQNNGV. CDR3 size: 18 residues. Trimming pared 0 bases from V and 6 bases from J, leaving 23 bases between. CDR3 in amino acids: CASSLDGTYRVAGSEAFF. The CDR3 coding sequence is TGTGCCAGCAGCTTAGATGGGACCTACAGGGTTGCCGGGTCTGAAGCTTTCTTT.

Details on this clonotype: A read error may be the cause here, since a much bigger clone is one base away. This sequence joins TRBV12-5 and TRBJ2-1; no reliable D call. The CDR3 is 14 residues long. Germline CDR1 and CDR2: LGHNT and FRNRAP. CDR3 amino acids: CSSGLPPKGNEQFF. In DNA form, the CDR3 reads TGTTCTAGTGGTTTGCCCCCCAAAGGCAATGAGCAGTTCTTC. The complete variable domain, with remaining parts taken from reference TRBV12-5 and TRBJ2-1, reads DARVTQTPRHKVTEMGQEVTMRCQPILGHNTVFWYRQTMMQGLELLAYFRNRAPLDDSGMPKDRFSAEMPDATLATLKIQPSEPRDSAVYFCSSGLPPKGNEQFFGPGTRLTVL.

The gene calls are TRBV19 and TRBJ1-6, with unresolved D. The germline V and J ends were trimmed by 0 bases and 7 bases, with 16 bases remaining between them. The CDR3 loop spans 17 amino acids. The V gene's germline CDR1 is LNHDA and CDR2 SQIVND (reference sequence). The CDR3 spells CASSIDPSGTGNSPLHF. The DNA for the CDR3 is TGTGCCAGTAGTATAGATCCATCTGGCACGGGAAATTCACCCCTCCACTTT.

This clonotype occurred a few times. This chain uses TRBV4-1 with TRBJ1-6; D gene ambiguous. The CDR3 covers 14 residues. Germline V lookup: CDR1 MGHRA, CDR2 YSYEKL. Trimming shortened V by 4 bases and J by 5 bases, and 9 bases separated the two germline ends. The CDR3, as DNA: TGCGCCAGCAGCCCAACAACAAATAATTCACCCCTCCACTTT. Amino acid sequence: CASSPTTNNSPLHF.

At least ten counts were recorded for this clonotype. The rearrangement links TRBV30 to TRBJ1-5; 8 bases are a match to TRBD1. The CDR3 has 12 amino acids. Germline values: CDR1 GTSNPN, CDR2 SVGIG (reference sequence). The DNA of the CDR3 is TGTGCATGGGGACAGGTCAATCAGCCCCAGCATTTT. Translated, it gives CAWGQVNQPQHF.

The chain couples TRBV2 to TRBJ1-2; 8 nucleotides align to TRBD1. V trimming: 3 bases; J trimming: 8 bases; junction bases outside the gene matches: 5. Germline CDR1 SNHLY, CDR2 FYNNEI. The CDR3 is made up of 13 amino acids. CDR3 DNA: TGTGCCAGCAGTGACCAGGGGGCTTTAGGCTACACCTTC. Amino acid sequence: CASSDQGALGYTF.

This clonotype showed up many times. The rearrangement uses TRBV24-1 and TRBJ2-6; D may be TRBD1 or TRBD2 (5 bases each). V lost 4 bases and J lost 1, with 10 bases in between. The CDR3 spans 16 residues. Germline V lookup: CDR1 KGHDR, CDR2 SFDVKD. Here the CDR3 reads CATSDPGRSGANVLTF. The CDR3 nucleotides read TGTGCCACCAGTGACCCAGGGAGATCTGGGGCCAACGTCCTGACTTTC.